One sample yielded the 24 T cell receptor beta chains listed below, sequenced in a study of PD-1 blockade in classical Hodgkin lymphoma. Time point noted: cycle 4 day 1 (C4D1), after more than 5 weeks of nivolumab. Every single patient, without exception, relapsed after autologous stem cell transplantation, and brentuximab vedotin exposure varied. Repertoires were generated with immunoSEQ multiplex PCR, while TCRdb's copy carries only in-frame clones and drops some. The sample contains roughly 64,000 clones, roughly 89% of which appear only once. The sequencing here drew on peripheral blood mononuclear cells (PBMCs), taken before the fourth cycle of nivolumab. These receptors all stem from a human donor with classical Hodgkin lymphoma.

The chain is built from TRBV7-9 and TRBJ2-2; D unclear. Trimming pared 5 bases from V and 0 bases from J, leaving 7 bases between. Germline V CDR1 and CDR2: SEHNR, FQNEAQ (reference sequence). CDR3 length: 14 residues. The CDR3 DNA follows: TGTGCCAGCAGCCCCCGCTCGAACACCGGGGAGCTGTTTTTT. Its translation is CASSPRSNTGELFF.

This chain joins TRBV10-2 and TRBJ2-1, with 13 nucleotides matching TRBD2. The germline V gene has CDR1 WSHSY and CDR2 SAAADI. V lost 6 bases, J lost 7 bases, and 6 bases stayed unmatched. The CDR3 length is 15 residues. CDR3 bases: TGCGCCAGCAGCCCACTAGCGGGGGGGGTAAATGAGCAGTTCTTC. Translated: CASSPLAGGVNEQFF.

The rearrangement uses TRBV2 and TRBJ2-7; perhaps TRBD1 as D (5 bases). V was cut by 3 bases and J by 4 bases, with 13 bases left in between. The CDR3 length is 14 residues. The V gene's germline CDR1 is SNHLY and CDR2 FYNNEI. Here the CDR3 DNA reads TGTGCCAGCAGTGACCCAGGGCTTAGGTACGAGCAGTACTTC. Protein: CASSDPGLRYEQYF.

The DNA of the CDR3 is TGCGCCAGCAGCCTTGTCGACAGGGCTGAAGCTTTCTTT. Residues: CASSLVDRAEAFF. This chain joins TRBV5-1 and TRBJ1-1; TRBD1 matches 7 bases. Trimming at V came to 4 bases and at J to 6 bases, leaving 6 bases not matched to a gene. CDR1 and CDR2 from the germline V gene are SGHRS and YFSETQ. CDR3 length: 13 amino acids.

This chain joins TRBV13 and TRBJ2-1; perhaps TRBD2 as D (5 bases). In germline, CDR1 is PRHDT, CDR2 FYEKMQ (reference sequence). This CDR3 comprises 16 residues. V was pared by 5 bases and J by 6 bases, with 20 bases between. The CDR3 DNA is TGTGCCAGCAGCGCGTTTGAGGGAAGAAGAGGCAATGAGCAGTTCTTC. It is translated as CASSAFEGRRGNEQFF.

The CDR3 region is CASSPELPSTDTQYF. Here the CDR3 DNA reads TGTGCCAGCAGCCCGGAACTCCCTAGCACAGATACGCAGTATTTT. The gene calls are TRBV6-6 and TRBJ2-3, with unresolved D. The CDR3 extends over 15 amino acids. Germline V CDR1 and CDR2: MNHNY, SVGAGI (reference sequence). The V gene lost 6 bases and the J gene lost 0 bases, with 13 bases spanning the gap.

The rearrangement joins TRBV30 to TRBJ1-2; D gene uncertain. The germline V gene has CDR1 GTSNPN and CDR2 SVGIG (reference sequence). CDR3 length: 12 amino acids. The V end lost 4 bases, the J end lost 0 bases, and 6 bases lay between the germline ends. The CDR3 loop reads CAWTDTNYGYTF. The CDR3 DNA follows: TGTGCCTGGACAGATACTAACTATGGCTACACCTTC.

This sequence joins TRBV6-1 and TRBJ2-2, with 13 bases that match TRBD2. CDR1 and CDR2 from the germline V gene are MNHNS and SASEGT. The CDR3 is 14 amino acids. The trim removed 10 bases at V and 5 bases at J, leaving 4 bases unmatched. Here the CDR3 DNA reads TGTGCCAACCAACTAGCGGGGGGGACCGGGGAGCTGTTTTTT. It is translated as CANQLAGGTGELFF.

The chain links TRBV19 to TRBJ2-3; 8 nucleotides line up with TRBD1. The V gene end was trimmed by 4 bases and the J gene end by 0 bases; junction bases not matched to a gene: 0. There are 14 residues in the CDR3. Germline V gene data show CDR1 as LNHDA and CDR2 as SQIVND (reference sequence). The CDR3 region is CASSRTGSTDTQYF. For the CDR3, the DNA is TGTGCCAGTAGTAGGACAGGGAGCACAGATACGCAGTATTTT.

The rearrangement links TRBV7-3 to TRBJ2-1; possible D gene TRBD2, 6 bases. The CDR3 length is 14 residues. The germline V and J ends were trimmed by 1 base and 8 bases, with 12 bases remaining between them. The germline gives CDR1 SGHTA, CDR2 FQGTGA. The CDR3 sequence is CASSLSRASDEQFF. The CDR3 DNA is TGTGCCAGCAGCTTAAGTCGGGCTAGCGATGAGCAGTTCTTC. Full variable domain (rest looked up from reference TRBV7-3 and TRBJ2-1): GAGVSQTPSNKVTEKGKYVELRCDPISGHTALYWYRQSLGQGPEFLIYFQGTGAADDSGLPNDRFFAVRPEGSVSTLKIQRTERGDSAVYLCASSLSRASDEQFFGPGTRLTVL.

The V and J genes are TRBV5-5 and TRBJ1-1; D uncertain. V lost 4 bases and J lost 4, with 8 bases in between. CDR3 size: 12 residues. The V gene's germline CDR1 is SGHKS and CDR2 YYEKEE (reference sequence). CDR3 coding DNA: TGTGCCAGCAGCCCCAGCGGCACTGAAGCTTTCTTT. Translated, it gives CASSPSGTEAFF.

The V gene is TRBV7-2, the J gene TRBJ2-1; tentative D call: TRBD1 (6 bases). CDR3 size: 14 residues. The V end lost 6 bases, the J end lost 8 bases, and 17 bases lay between the germline ends. CDR1 is SGHTA and CDR2 is FQGNSA in the germline V gene. As DNA, the CDR3 is TGTGCCAGCAGAGTTTACAGGGATGTGGATGAGCAGTTCTTC. It encodes CASRVYRDVDEQFF.

The chain has TRBV5-1 and TRBJ2-6; 8 nucleotides agree with TRBD2. V lost 0 bases and J lost 0; bases outside the gene matches: 2. The CDR3 covers 17 residues. Germline CDR1 reads SGHRS; CDR2 reads YFSETQ. The CDR3 region is CASSLAGGLSGANVLTF. The CDR3 DNA is TGCGCCAGCAGCTTGGCGGGGGGGCTCTCTGGGGCCAACGTCCTGACTTTC.

J is TRBJ2-7 and V is TRBV6-1; a weak D match, TRBD2 (5 bases). Germline loops: CDR1 MNHNS, CDR2 SASEGT. CDR3 length: 14 amino acids. Between the trimmed V and J ends, which lost 5 bases and 0 bases, there was a span of 11 bases. CDR3 nucleotides: TGTGCCAGCAGTTCCCGGGGAGTCTCCTACGAGCAGTACTTC. Its translation is CASSSRGVSYEQYF.

CDR3 DNA: TGCGCCAGCAGCTTGCCTACTAGCGGGGGGAAGGAGCAGTTCTTC. Amino acid sequence: CASSLPTSGGKEQFF. The chain has TRBV5-1 and TRBJ2-1; 12 bases fit TRBD2. Germline CDR1 and CDR2: SGHRS and YFSETQ. The V segment lost 1 base and the J segment 10 bases; nucleotides outside the gene matches: 6. The CDR3 runs 15 residues.

The V and J genes are TRBV2 and TRBJ1-3; no firm D call. Trimming shortened V by 3 bases and J by 0 bases, and 6 bases separated the two germline ends. Germline V gene sequence: CDR1 SNHLY, CDR2 FYNNEI. The CDR3 spans 14 residues. The CDR3 is CASSDYISGNTIYF. The CDR3, as DNA: TGTGCCAGCAGTGACTATATCTCTGGAAACACCATATATTTT. The full variable domain, with the rest looked up from reference TRBV2 and TRBJ1-3, is EPEVTQTPSHQVTQMGQEVILRCVPISNHLYFYWYRQILGQKVEFLVSFYNNEISEKSEIFDDQFSVERPDGSNFTLKIRSTKLEDSAMYFCASSDYISGNTIYFGEGSWLTVV.

The chain carries TRBV5-1 and TRBJ2-4; D gene ambiguous. V was pared by 0 bases and J by 8 bases, with 12 bases between. CDR3 size: 14 residues. CDR1 is SGHRS, CDR2 YFSETQ, per germline. CDR3 amino acids: CASSLGPLKDIQYF. The CDR3 DNA reads as TGCGCCAGCAGCTTGGGACCCCTTAAGGACATTCAGTACTTC.

In its sample, this clone was seen a few times. The CDR3 loop reads CASSYSPGENTEAFF. The CDR3 DNA is TGTGCCAGCAGTTACTCACCGGGGGAGAACACTGAAGCTTTCTTT. The rearrangement joins TRBV6-6 to TRBJ1-1, with TRBD1 as a possible D gene (5 bases). The CDR3 extends over 15 amino acids. Trimming took 0 bases from V and 1 from J, leaving 9 bases between them. Germline V CDR1 and CDR2: MNHNY, SVGAGI (reference sequence).

The chain combines TRBV4-1 with TRBJ1-6, with D perhaps matching TRBD1 (5 bases). Trimming removed 4 bases at V and 10 bases at J, with 17 bases between. Looked up from germline, CDR1 is MGHRA and CDR2 is YSYEKL. The CDR3 loop spans 15 amino acids. The CDR3, as DNA: TGCGCCAGCAGCCGAATGGGGGGAACCGGATCACCCCTCCACTTT. It is translated as CASSRMGGTGSPLHF.

V usage is TRBV18 and J usage is TRBJ1-1; D unclear. Trimming cost V 2 bases and J 6 bases, with 10 bases left between them. In germline, CDR1 is KGHSH, CDR2 LQKENI. This CDR3 contains 13 residues. DNA of the CDR3: TGTGCCAGCTCACCAAGAGAATTAGCTGAAGCTTTCTTT. The encoded protein is CASSPRELAEAFF.

This sequence joins TRBV4-1 and TRBJ2-3; 11 bases match TRBD2. After removal of 3 bases from V and 1 base from J, the junction contained 12 bases not matched to a gene. The CDR3 length is 19 residues. Germline V CDR1 and CDR2: MGHRA, YSYEKL. The CDR3 loop reads CASSQEGDLTSGGTDTQYF. As DNA, the CDR3 is TGCGCCAGCAGCCAGGAGGGGGACCTGACTAGCGGGGGCACAGATACGCAGTATTTT.

There are a few counts of this clone. V is TRBV19 and J is TRBJ1-5, with D possibly TRBD1 on 5 matching bases. This CDR3 is built from 14 residues. The germline V gene encodes CDR1 LNHDA and CDR2 SQIVND (reference sequence). Between the trimmed V and J ends, which lost 5 bases and 5 bases, there was a span of 13 bases. The CDR3 reads CASSLQGAHQPQHF. As DNA, the CDR3 is TGTGCCAGTAGTTTGCAGGGAGCGCATCAGCCCCAGCATTTT.

This clone has only a few counts. The chain couples TRBV5-6 to TRBJ1-5; D gene unclear. The CDR3 is 13 amino acids. The germline CDR1 and CDR2 sequences are SGHDT and YYEEEE. V lost 4 bases to trimming and J lost 6 bases, with 11 bases between them. The CDR3 bases are TGTGCCAGCAGCCTTTTAGACTCTCAGCCCCAGCATTTT. As protein: CASSLLDSQPQHF. The whole variable domain, remainder taken from reference TRBV5-6 and TRBJ1-5, is DAGVTQSPTHLIKTRGQQVTLRCSPKSGHDTVSWYQQALGQGPQFIFQYYEEEERQRGNFPDRFSGHQFPNYSSELNVNALLLGDSALYLCASSLLDSQPQHFGDGTRLSIL.

The chain carries TRBV20-1 and TRBJ2-1; 7 nucleotides line up with TRBD1. This CDR3 spans 11 amino acids. The germline V gene encodes CDR1 DFQATT and CDR2 SNEGSKA (reference sequence). V dropped 5 bases and J dropped 9; count of bases not matched to a gene: 4. The CDR3: CSAHRGGEQFF. The CDR3 DNA reads TGCAGTGCTCACAGGGGTGGTGAGCAGTTCTTC.